This T cell receptor beta chain was sequenced during a study of beta chain features in type 1 diabetes. Study information: On cell yields, gender and age, patients and healthy donors were similar.

As for this clone: The antigen remains unidentified.

A heparinised blood draw that averaged around 100 mL was obtained once from each donor. The study's findings and limits: Type 1 diabetes patients had VDJ junctions that carried fewer insertions and more deletions. Moderate but significant shortening of TCRB CDR3s was recorded in all four CD4+ subsets from Type 1 diabetes patients.

Germline loops: CDR1 ENHRY, CDR2 SYGVKD. Trimming took 3 bases from V and 2 from J, leaving 11 bases between them. The CDR3 spans 14 residues. The study reverse transcribed the entire isolated RNA, so it sequenced expressed TCRB transcripts. There were 3.5 million or so reads on average in the naive, central memory and regulatory T cell samples. TCRdb's table, derived via immunoSEQ multiplex PCR, lists solely in-frame clones and lacks some. The sample contains hundreds of thousands of clones, about an eighth of which appear only once. The chain employs TRBV10-3 and TRBJ2-7; no clear D gene. The origin of this receptor is a man between 18 and 29 years old with type 1 diabetes. The sequencing sample was made of naive CD4+ T cells from blood. CDR3 sequence reads: CAISDGPPPYEQYF. The CDR3 region has the DNA TGTGCCATCAGTGACGGGCCCCCCCCCTACGAGCAGTACTTC.